This T cell receptor (beta chain) was obtained from a study of vaccination effects on CD4 cells after COVID-19. This CDR3 has 14 residues. V was cut by 1 base and J by 2 bases, with 8 bases left in between. Per germline, CDR1 MGHDK and CDR2 SYGVNS. The method was immunoSEQ multiplex PCR; TCRdb's version includes in-frame clones alone and lacks a portion of them. Here the sample spans tens of thousands of clones, 55% to 85% being singletons. Findings and caveats of the study: Just 1 of 255 vaccine-induced clones in healthy recipients was cross-reactive.

This clone was detected a few times. No antigen is known for it. Viral peptide pools were used in the ViraFEST assay to expand antigen-specific CD4+ T cells, and sequencing came afterward. Investigators separated out CD4+ T cells once around nine days of culture had passed. According to the study, vaccine recipients showed no prior SARS-CoV-2 infection and negative nucleocapsid antibodies. The chain uses TRBV25-1 and TRBJ1-2, with D unclear. The sequencing here drew on CD4+ T cells from PBMCs cultured with HCoV-OC43 spike peptides, taken before COVID-19 vaccination. Subset meaning: HCoV-OC43 spike overlapping peptide pool stimulation. The receptor comes from a human donor who received a COVID-19 vaccine. CDR3 sequence: CASSEWEDNYGYTF. The CDR3 DNA reads TGTGCCAGCAGTGAATGGGAGGACAACTATGGCTACACCTTC.